This T cell receptor beta chain was obtained from a study of post-analysis software for immune sequencing data. At the level of the study: The courses of disease that were included comprised relapsing-remitting, secondary progressive and progressive-relapsing multiple sclerosis. Study-wide results and caveats: Patients carried several TRBV segments more frequently than controls did, and TRBV5-6, TRBV5-1 and TRBV20-1 were among them.

Presence of unique molecular identifiers characterized the TCR beta cDNA libraries. One entry per CDR3 protein results from TCRdb running MiXCR on the PCR reads. The table lists some 690,000 distinct CDR3 sequences, about 27% of them singletons. In the case of this clonotype: Its antigen is currently unknown.

Losses at the gene ends were 3 bases for V and 3 bases for J; bases not matched to a gene: 10. Germline loops: CDR1 SQVTM, CDR2 ANQGSEA. CDR3 size: 15 residues. This clonotype was obtained from a girl aged 5 to 17 with multiple sclerosis. The rearrangement uses TRBV29-1 and TRBJ1-2, with 7 bases aligning to TRBD1. The specimen sequenced was blood. In nucleotides, the CDR3 is TGCAGCGTTGACCAGGAACCGGGACAGTACTATGGCTACACCTTC. Translation gives CSVDQEPGQYYGYTF.